Below are 32 T cell receptor beta chains sequenced from a single sample in a study of blood T cell repertoires in COVID-19. Produced via immunoSEQ multiplex PCR; TCRdb's table is partial and in-frame only. The sample contains around 290,000 clones, roughly 92% of which appear only once. Input material: peripheral blood. These TCRs come from a woman aged 25 to 39 with COVID-19, enrolled during active disease.

The chain carries TRBV5-5 and TRBJ1-2; 8 nucleotides align to TRBD1. V shed 1 base and J 7 bases; nucleotides not matched to a gene: 9. Germline CDR1 and CDR2: SGHKS and YYEKEE (reference sequence). The length of the CDR3 is 15 residues. CDR3 nucleotide sequence: TGTGCCAGCAGCTTGTATCCAGGGGGCGGATCTGGCTACACCTTC. Its protein product is CASSLYPGGGSGYTF.

This clone was seen a single time. The chain joins TRBV7-9 to TRBJ1-2; TRBD1 matches at 10 bases. CDR3 size: 16 residues. V dropped 5 bases and J dropped 8; count of bases not matched to a gene: 14. The germline V gene has CDR1 SEHNR and CDR2 FQNEAQ (reference sequence). CDR3 bases: TGTGCCAGCAGCCTTATCTCCGGGACAGGGGATGGCGGCTACACCTTC. This translates into CASSLISGTGDGGYTF.

This chain connects TRBV7-2 to TRBJ1-2; 9 positions agree with TRBD1. This CDR3 is 15 amino acids long. The trim removed 4 bases at V and 6 bases at J, leaving 9 bases unmatched. Germline CDR1 and CDR2: SGHTA and FQGNSA. The DNA for the CDR3 is TGTGCCAGCAGCTCTAGGACAGGGGCCATCCATGGCTACACCTTC. This translates into CASSSRTGAIHGYTF.

As for this clone: Other DNA sequences of this sample code for an identical CDR3. This chain links TRBV5-1 with TRBJ1-6, with 8 bases fitting TRBD1. V was clipped by 4 bases and J by 6 bases; unmatched bases: 3. The CDR3 consists of 14 residues. The germline V gene has CDR1 SGHRS and CDR2 YFSETQ. CDR3 sequence: CASSLDRGNSPLHF. The CDR3 DNA reads as TGCGCCAGCAGCCTCGACAGGGGTAATTCACCCCTCCACTTT.

The chain couples TRBV30 to TRBJ2-1, with D perhaps matching TRBD2 (6 bases). This CDR3 region has 14 residues. Trimming left V 3 bases short and J 1 base short, with 10 bases between. The germline V gene encodes CDR1 GTSNPN and CDR2 SVGIG (reference sequence). For the CDR3, the DNA is TGTGCCTGGAGGGCCGGGAGTTCCTACAATGAGCAGTTCTTC. It codes for CAWRAGSSYNEQFF.

This rearrangement joins TRBV6-5 to TRBJ1-1, with D possibly being TRBD1 (5 bases). Per the germline V gene, CDR1 is MNHEY and CDR2 is SVGAGI. Trimming pared 5 bases from V and 6 bases from J, leaving 16 bases between. CDR3 length equals 14 residues. CDR3 sequence reads: CASSPPGGRAEAFF. The CDR3 DNA is TGTGCCAGCAGTCCCCCGGGGGGGAGGGCTGAAGCTTTCTTT.

The J gene is TRBJ1-1, the V gene TRBV10-3, with D hard to call. The CDR3 loop spans 13 amino acids. In germline, CDR1 is ENHRY, CDR2 SYGVKD. Deletions cut 7 bases from V and 3 bases from J, with 12 bases between. The CDR3 DNA is TGTGCCATCACATTCGGTGTGGACACTGAAGCTTTCTTT. Protein product: CAITFGVDTEAFF.

CDR3: CASSYPRGLAGVRETQYF. CDR3 coding DNA: TGTGCCAGCAGTTACCCTCGGGGACTAGCGGGAGTGAGAGAGACCCAGTACTTC. The chain couples TRBV6-2 or TRBV6-3 to TRBJ2-5, with 14 nucleotides matching TRBD2. V lost 2 bases and J lost 4; bases outside the gene matches: 9. CDR3 length equals 18 residues. Germline lookup yields CDR1 MNHEY and CDR2 SVGEGT.

The chain employs TRBV27 and TRBJ2-2; 12 bases fit TRBD2. V gave up 5 bases and J gave up 5 bases; unmatched junction bases: 9. CDR1 and CDR2 (germline): MNHEY, SMNVEV (reference sequence). There are 17 residues in the CDR3. Here the CDR3 DNA reads TGTGCCAGCAGTGGGTCTAGCGGGAGGGCGGGGACCGGGGAGCTGTTTTTT. It specifies CASSGSSGRAGTGELFF.

The CDR3 DNA reads TGCAGTGCTAGTGGTCTAGCGGGACGGGCTATTAACTCCTACAATGAGCAGTTCTTC. This gives the protein CSASGLAGRAINSYNEQFF. J is TRBJ2-1 and V is TRBV20-1; 9 bases map to TRBD2. V shed 3 bases and J 0 bases; nucleotides not matched to a gene: 15. Germline-derived CDR1 and CDR2 are DFQATT and SNEGSKA (reference sequence). The CDR3 loop spans 19 amino acids.

The rearrangement uses TRBV19 and TRBJ1-1; the D gene is possibly TRBD1 (6 bases). V lost 7 bases and J lost 1, with 13 bases in between. Germline CDR1 LNHDA, CDR2 SQIVND (reference sequence). This CDR3 is built from 14 residues. CDR3 in amino acids: CASTPGQRNTEAFF. The CDR3 bases are TGTGCCAGTACTCCAGGACAGAGGAACACTGAAGCTTTCTTT.

The genes are TRBV5-1 and TRBJ2-1; D ambiguous. This CDR3 spans 14 amino acids. Per germline, CDR1 SGHRS and CDR2 YFSETQ. Trimming took 2 bases from V and 5 from J, leaving 11 bases between them. DNA of the CDR3: TGCGCCAGCAGCTTAATCGTATCCGACAATGAGCAGTTCTTC. Protein: CASSLIVSDNEQFF.

V and J are TRBV10-1 and TRBJ2-1, with D perhaps TRBD2 (5 bases). Germline V lookup: CDR1 WNHNN, CDR2 SYGVQD (reference sequence). Trimming pared 4 bases from V and 0 bases from J, leaving 13 bases between. The CDR3 totals 16 residues. CDR3 loop: CASSGGLAGSYNEQFF. The CDR3 bases are TGCGCCAGCAGTGGAGGGCTAGCAGGCTCCTACAATGAGCAGTTCTTC.

J is TRBJ2-2 and V is TRBV19; 10 bases fit TRBD2. This CDR3 is 15 amino acids long. Germline V gene sequence: CDR1 LNHDA, CDR2 SQIVND (reference sequence). The V gene end was trimmed by 1 base and the J gene end by 6 bases; junction bases not matched to a gene: 2. The CDR3 protein is CASSIASGRAGELFF. The DNA for the CDR3 is TGTGCCAGTAGTATAGCAAGCGGGAGGGCCGGGGAGCTGTTTTTT.

The chain uses TRBV7-2 and TRBJ2-1, with D possibly TRBD2 on 5 matching bases. Germline V gives CDR1 SGHTA, CDR2 FQGNSA. The CDR3 extends over 16 amino acids. V lost 1 base and J 0 bases, leaving 10 bases between the germline ends. CDR3 sequence: CASSLVGGPSYNEQFF. CDR3 in DNA: TGTGCCAGCAGCTTAGTCGGAGGACCCTCCTACAATGAGCAGTTCTTC.

The chain couples TRBV12-3 or TRBV12-4 to TRBJ1-1; D remains unclear. V gave up 3 bases and J gave up 3 bases, with 5 bases separating them. There are 12 residues in the CDR3. Written as DNA, the CDR3 is TGTGCCAGCAGTTTTGCAGACACTGAAGCTTTCTTT. Its translation is CASSFADTEAFF.

This clone showed up just once. The chain recombines TRBV19 with TRBJ1-2; 9 nucleotides align to TRBD1. The J segment lost 8 bases and the V segment lost 4 bases, leaving 2 bases of the junction unmatched. This CDR3 has 12 amino acids. CDR1 LNHDA and CDR2 SQIVND come from the germline V gene (reference sequence). Written as DNA, the CDR3 is TGTGCCAGTAGTAACAGGGGGCCGGGCTACACCTTC. Its protein product is CASSNRGPGYTF.

For the CDR3, the DNA is TGTGCCAGCAGCTTAGTTGGTGCCGTTCAGACTGAAGCTTTCTTT. Translating it yields CASSLVGAVQTEAFF. J is TRBJ1-1 and V is TRBV7-9; the D is unclear. This CDR3 comprises 15 residues. From germline, CDR1 is SEHNR and CDR2 FQNEAQ (reference sequence). Trimming took 1 base from V and 5 from J, leaving 14 bases between them.

This sequence joins TRBV28 and TRBJ1-6; D gene unclear. Germline values: CDR1 MDHEN, CDR2 SYDVKM. The V gene lost 5 bases and the J gene lost 7 bases, with 6 bases spanning the gap. The CDR3 is 12 residues long. The CDR3: CASSERNSPLHF. CDR3 sequence (DNA): TGTGCCAGCAGTGAGAGAAATTCACCCCTCCACTTT.

The rearrangement links TRBV6-5 to TRBJ2-3; tentatively, D is TRBD2 (5 bases). The CDR3 has 13 amino acids. Germline lookup yields CDR1 MNHEY and CDR2 SVGAGI. V lost 2 bases and J lost 3, with 6 bases in between. This chain's CDR3 is CASSYGGTDTQYF. DNA for the CDR3: TGTGCCAGCAGTTACGGCGGGACAGATACGCAGTATTTT.

CDR3 sequence reads: CASSARTGTGELFF. CDR3 in DNA: TGTGCCAGCAGTGCCAGGACAGGGACCGGGGAGCTGTTTTTT. The chain combines TRBV6-4 with TRBJ2-2; 8 bases agree with TRBD1. The trim removed 4 bases at V and 5 bases at J, leaving 3 bases unmatched. Germline CDR1 reads MRHNA; CDR2 reads SNTAGT. The CDR3 has 14 residues.

The table lists this clone with a few counts. The V call is TRBV19, the J call TRBJ1-6, with D maybe TRBD1 (6 bases). Trimming removed 7 bases from V and 7 bases from J, with 14 bases in between. Germline CDR1 is LNHDA and CDR2 is SQIVND (reference sequence). CDR3 length: 14 amino acids. The CDR3 spells CASNFGQSNSPLHF. For the CDR3, the DNA is TGTGCCAGTAATTTCGGACAGTCGAATTCACCCCTCCACTTT.

The chain has TRBV10-3 and TRBJ1-5; D is undetermined. With 7 bases removed from V and 6 bases from J, the gap between germline ends came to 13 bases. Germline values: CDR1 ENHRY, CDR2 SYGVKD. This CDR3 spans 13 amino acids. The CDR3 nucleotides read TGTGCCATCACCCCGGACGGGAGTCAGCCCCAGCATTTT. This encodes CAITPDGSQPQHF.

The chain employs TRBV6-1 and TRBJ2-5; 7 nucleotides line up with TRBD1. From germline, CDR1 is MNHNS and CDR2 SASEGT. V shed 1 base, J shed 2 bases, and the junction held 4 bases outside the gene matches. The CDR3 is 15 amino acids. CDR3 in amino acids: CASSEGQGWQETQYF. Here the CDR3 DNA reads TGTGCCAGCAGTGAAGGACAGGGTTGGCAAGAGACCCAGTACTTC.

The chain links TRBV30 to TRBJ2-1; 11 bases map to TRBD2. From germline, CDR1 is GTSNPN and CDR2 SVGIG (reference sequence). Trimming at V came to 4 bases and at J to 7 bases, leaving 12 bases not matched to a gene. This CDR3 region has 16 residues. Written as DNA, the CDR3 is TGTGCCTGGAAACCGGGACTAGCGGTCGTGCGTAATGAGCAGTTCTTC. This gives the protein CAWKPGLAVVRNEQFF.

J is TRBJ2-7 and V is TRBV5-4; 7 bases match TRBD2. V dropped 3 bases and J dropped 4; count of bases not matched to a gene: 1. The CDR3 runs to 12 residues. Per the germline V gene, CDR1 is SGHNT and CDR2 is YYREEE (reference sequence). CDR3 DNA: TGTGCCAGCAGCTGGGGACTATACGAGCAGTACTTC. It specifies CASSWGLYEQYF.

The chain joins TRBV4-1 to TRBJ2-3; possibly TRBD1 for D (5 bases). The ends were cut back, 4 bases at V and 3 bases at J, with 14 bases in the middle. Per germline, CDR1 MGHRA and CDR2 YSYEKL. This CDR3 contains 15 residues. This CDR3 reads CASSLSRVRTDTQYF. The CDR3 coding sequence is TGCGCCAGCAGCCTAAGCAGGGTACGGACAGATACGCAGTATTTT.

The V gene is TRBV5-1, the J gene TRBJ2-7; TRBD1 matches at 9 bases. Germline CDR1 SGHRS, CDR2 YFSETQ. This CDR3 region has 16 residues. V shed 4 bases and J 0 bases; nucleotides not matched to a gene: 8. CDR3 DNA sequence: TGCGCCAGCAGCCCCGCCCTGACAGGGGGCTCCTACGAGCAGTACTTC. It encodes CASSPALTGGSYEQYF.

V and J are TRBV5-1 and TRBJ1-1; no firm D call. Germline V lookup: CDR1 SGHRS, CDR2 YFSETQ. This CDR3 spans 14 amino acids. Deletions cut 0 bases from V and 0 bases from J, with 6 bases between. The CDR3 nucleotides are TGCGCCAGCAGCTTGGTGAGTATGAACACTGAAGCTTTCTTT. Its protein is CASSLVSMNTEAFF.

This clone is a singleton in its sample. The J gene is TRBJ1-5, the V gene TRBV30; 7 bases match TRBD1. The CDR3 is 13 residues long. The germline V gene has CDR1 GTSNPN and CDR2 SVGIG (reference sequence). V shed 4 bases, J shed 4 bases, and the junction held 4 bases outside the gene matches. The CDR3: CAWTRDRNQPQHF. The CDR3 DNA reads as TGTGCCTGGACCAGGGACAGAAATCAGCCCCAGCATTTT.

This chain joins TRBV29-1 and TRBJ2-1; D is ambiguous. The CDR3 loop spans 12 amino acids. The ends were cut back, 5 bases at V and 6 bases at J, with 11 bases in the middle. The V gene's germline CDR1 is SQVTM and CDR2 ANQGSEA. Here the CDR3 DNA reads TGCAGCGTTCCGCGGAACGGCAATGAGCAGTTCTTC. Translated, it gives CSVPRNGNEQFF.

The rearrangement joins TRBV4-1 to TRBJ2-2; 7 bases line up with TRBD2. CDR3 size: 14 residues. CDR1 and CDR2 (germline): MGHRA, YSYEKL. V shed 5 bases and J 2 bases; nucleotides not matched to a gene: 2. The CDR3 coding sequence is TGCGCCAGCAGCTCTAGCGGAAACACCGGGGAGCTGTTTTTT. Protein: CASSSSGNTGELFF.